The 3 T cell receptor beta chains below all came from one sample that was sequenced in a study of beta chain features in type 1 diabetes. Notes on the study in general: TCRB CDR3 length was moderately but significantly reduced in all four CD4+ subsets of Type 1 diabetes patients.

The study reverse transcribed the entire isolated RNA, so it sequenced expressed TCRB transcripts. Sequencing was performed with immunoSEQ multiplex PCR; in TCRdb, only in-frame clones are kept and a portion is missing. The table lists around 40,000 clones, about 66% of them singletons. Their target antigens are unknown. The sample taken for sequencing was Tregs from blood. The origin of the receptors is a young man with type 1 diabetes. Some clones in this sample may be carry-over from other donors' samples.

V and J are TRBV5-1 and TRBJ1-2, with D tentatively TRBD1 (5 bases). The CDR3 spans 13 residues. Per the germline V gene, CDR1 is SGHRS and CDR2 is YFSETQ. The ends were cut back, 4 bases at V and 8 bases at J, with 15 bases in the middle. This CDR3 is CASSRADSGGYTF. The CDR3 coding sequence is TGCGCCAGCAGCCGTGCTGACAGCGGGGGCTACACCTTC.

This chain links TRBV7-9 with TRBJ2-1; D possibly corresponds to TRBD2 (5 bases). Between the trimmed V and J ends, which lost 2 bases and 4 bases, there was a span of 9 bases. Germline CDR1 is SEHNR and CDR2 is FQNEAQ (reference sequence). The CDR3 contains 14 residues. The CDR3 nucleotides read TGTGCCAGCAGCTTATATTCGGGATACAATGAGCAGTTCTTC. Amino acids: CASSLYSGYNEQFF.

This rearrangement joins TRBV13 to TRBJ2-2; 7 bases line up with TRBD1. Per the germline V gene, CDR1 is PRHDT and CDR2 is FYEKMQ (reference sequence). V shed 8 bases, J shed 5 bases, and the junction held 11 bases outside the gene matches. There are 15 residues in the CDR3. CDR3 in amino acids: CASVERGQWTGELFF. The CDR3 nucleotides read TGTGCCAGCGTCGAGAGGGGGCAATGGACCGGGGAGCTGTTTTTT.